Only one count was recorded for the clone carrying this T cell receptor (beta chain). Its specificity is unknown. This sample was included in a study of OX40 agonist ivuxolimab in advanced cancers. Across the whole study: Partial responses were achieved by three patients: one hepatocellular carcinoma, two cutaneous melanoma.

The CDR3 is 13 residues long. The V end lost 2 bases, the J end lost 5 bases, and 9 bases lay between the germline ends. The germline V gene has CDR1 LGHNA and CDR2 YNFKEQ. Points from the study as a whole: The CD4+ and CD8+ T cells in the blood had expanded clonally by week 6 at 0.1 to 3.0 mg/kg. Among the lowest levels of clonal expansion were found in partial responders at 0.1-3.0 mg/kg.

Data came from immunoSEQ multiplex PCR; TCRdb stores just in-frame clones and leaves some out. The data contain around 54,000 clones, roughly 94% of them seen just once; the ten biggest clones take up 12%. The sequencing used CD4+ or CD8+ T cells sorted from blood, collected in a trial of the OX40 agonist ivuxolimab. The V gene is TRBV4-2, the J gene TRBJ2-5; no clear D. The TCR originated in an adult with an advanced solid tumor such as melanoma, head and neck, liver or kidney cancer. CDR3 DNA sequence: TGTGCCAGCAGCCAACGCCTGCAGGAGACCCAGTACTTC. Residues: CASSQRLQETQYF.